The next 12 T cell receptor beta chains were all read from a single sample in a study of beta chain features in type 1 diabetes. Study-level findings and limits: When Type 1 diabetes patients were examined, their TCRB CDR3s proved moderately but significantly shorter in all four CD4+ subsets.

No antigen is known for these receptors. Expressed TCRB transcripts were sequenced because the isolated RNA had all been reverse transcribed beforehand. Using immunoSEQ multiplex PCR, the repertoire was profiled, and TCRdb retains in-frame clones only, with some absent. The sample includes about 260,000 clones, roughly a quarter of them seen just once. Sequences were obtained from naive CD4+ T cells from blood. These receptors came from a woman younger than 45 with type 1 diabetes.

A few counts support this clone. At the DNA level, this CDR3 is encoded by other sequences in the same sample as well. J is TRBJ1-1 and V is TRBV18, with D maybe TRBD1 (5 bases). The CDR3 is 13 residues long. Deletions cut 3 bases from V and 1 base from J, with 6 bases between. Per the germline V gene, CDR1 is KGHSH and CDR2 is LQKENI. The CDR3 reads CASSPTGNTEAFF. CDR3 nucleotides: TGTGCCAGCTCACCTACAGGGAACACTGAAGCTTTCTTT.

The J gene is TRBJ2-7, the V gene TRBV4-2; D gene ambiguous. The CDR3 sequence is 14 residues long. V was clipped by 0 bases and J by 3 bases, with 9 bases between them. CDR1 and CDR2 from the germline V gene are LGHNA and YNFKEQ. CDR3 bases: TGTGCCAGCAGCCAAGACCCCCAGTACTACGAGCAGTACTTC. Its protein is CASSQDPQYYEQYF.

The V and J genes are TRBV19 and TRBJ2-7; the D is unclear. From germline, CDR1 is LNHDA and CDR2 SQIVND (reference sequence). The germline V and J ends were trimmed by 6 bases and 4 bases, with 13 bases remaining between them. The CDR3 spans 13 residues. This chain's CDR3 is CASSNDYQYEQYF. In nucleotides, the CDR3 is TGTGCCAGTAGCAACGATTACCAGTACGAGCAGTACTTC.

The sample holds a few counts of this clone. V gene TRBV9 combines with J gene TRBJ1-1, with D possibly matching TRBD1 (5 bases). Germline-derived CDR1 and CDR2 are SGDLS and YYNGEE. The germline V and J ends were trimmed by 1 base and 4 bases, with 8 bases remaining between them. The CDR3 extends over 13 amino acids. In DNA, the CDR3 is TGTGCCAGCAGCGTACAGGGAGGCACTGAAGCTTTCTTT. Translation: CASSVQGGTEAFF.

This clone has only a few counts. J is TRBJ2-5 and V is TRBV7-9, with TRBD2 identical over 7 bases. V lost 1 base, J lost 6 bases, and 5 bases stayed unmatched. This CDR3 has 14 residues. Germline V gene sequence: CDR1 SEHNR, CDR2 FQNEAQ (reference sequence). The CDR3 sequence is CASSLGGGPQTQYF. CDR3 nucleotides: TGTGCCAGCAGCTTAGGGGGAGGGCCCCAGACCCAGTACTTC.

This clone appeared a few times. This chain links TRBV5-4 with TRBJ1-3; TRBD1 matches 8 bases. Germline V gene sequence: CDR1 SGHNT, CDR2 YYREEE (reference sequence). V dropped 4 bases and J dropped 2; count of bases not matched to a gene: 5. This CDR3 has 15 amino acids. CDR3 coding DNA: TGTGCCAGCAGCAAAGCACAGGGGGCTGGAAACACCATATATTTT. This gives the protein CASSKAQGAGNTIYF.

The chain is built from TRBV7-2 and TRBJ1-2; the match to TRBD1 covers 11 bases. Per germline, CDR1 SGHTA and CDR2 FQGNSA. CDR3 length: 15 residues. The junction had 4 bases not matched to a gene; V was cut back by 3 bases and J by 4 bases. The CDR3 here is CASSFRDRGFYGYTF. CDR3 nucleotides: TGTGCCAGCAGCTTCCGGGACAGGGGGTTCTATGGCTACACCTTC.

This clone has only a few counts. CDR3 nucleotides: TGCGCCAGCAGCCAATATCACGGGAGGAACACCATATATTTT. It translates to CASSQYHGRNTIYF. The V call is TRBV4-1, the J call TRBJ1-3, with D uncertain. V was clipped by 2 bases and J by 7 bases, with 12 bases between them. This CDR3 is 14 amino acids long. Germline V gene lookup returns CDR1 MGHRA and CDR2 YSYEKL.

The chain employs TRBV9 and TRBJ2-3; the D is unclear. Germline lookup yields CDR1 SGDLS and CDR2 YYNGEE. V lost 3 bases, J lost 5 bases, and 16 bases lay in between. The CDR3 is 15 residues long. This chain's CDR3 is CASSGLAGVQDTQYF. The CDR3 DNA reads as TGTGCCAGCAGCGGTTTAGCCGGAGTGCAAGATACGCAGTATTTT.

The chain combines TRBV4-1 with TRBJ2-7; a possible D gene is TRBD1 (5 bases). The CDR3 is 13 amino acids. Germline assignment: CDR1 MGHRA and CDR2 YSYEKL. V dropped 3 bases and J dropped 5 bases, with 11 bases sitting between them. CDR3: CASSHSRGNEQYF. In DNA, the CDR3 is TGCGCCAGCAGCCATTCTAGGGGCAACGAGCAGTACTTC.

The rearrangement joins TRBV9 to TRBJ2-5, with a weak D call TRBD2 (5 bases). Between the trimmed V and J ends, which lost 4 bases and 3 bases, there was a span of 16 bases. CDR1 is SGDLS, CDR2 YYNGEE, per germline. The length of the CDR3 is 15 residues. Here the CDR3 reads CASSRHLALEETQYF. CDR3 sequence (DNA): TGTGCCAGCAGCCGGCATCTAGCTTTGGAAGAGACCCAGTACTTC.

This chain links TRBV30 with TRBJ1-5; D gene ambiguous. The germline CDR1 and CDR2 sequences are GTSNPN and SVGIG (reference sequence). The V end was cut by 1 base, the J end by 2 bases, with 12 bases between. CDR3 length equals 15 residues. This CDR3 reads CAWSAGSWGNQPQHF. The CDR3 nucleotides read TGTGCCTGGAGTGCAGGATCTTGGGGCAATCAGCCCCAGCATTTT.